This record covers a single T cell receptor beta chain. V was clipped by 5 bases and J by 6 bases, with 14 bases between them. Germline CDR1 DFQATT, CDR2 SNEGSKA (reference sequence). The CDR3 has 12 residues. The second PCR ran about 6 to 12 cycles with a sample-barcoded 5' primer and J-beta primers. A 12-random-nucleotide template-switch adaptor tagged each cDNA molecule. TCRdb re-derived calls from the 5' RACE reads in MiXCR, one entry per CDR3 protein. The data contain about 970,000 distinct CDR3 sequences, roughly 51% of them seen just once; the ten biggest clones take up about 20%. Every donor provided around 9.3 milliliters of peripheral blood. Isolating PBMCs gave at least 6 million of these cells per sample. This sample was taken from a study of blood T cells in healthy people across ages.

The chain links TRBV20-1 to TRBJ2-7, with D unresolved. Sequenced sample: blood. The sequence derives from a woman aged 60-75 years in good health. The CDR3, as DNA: TGCAGTGCTTTAAAGAAGGGTCCCGAGCAGTACTTC. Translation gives CSALKKGPEQYF.